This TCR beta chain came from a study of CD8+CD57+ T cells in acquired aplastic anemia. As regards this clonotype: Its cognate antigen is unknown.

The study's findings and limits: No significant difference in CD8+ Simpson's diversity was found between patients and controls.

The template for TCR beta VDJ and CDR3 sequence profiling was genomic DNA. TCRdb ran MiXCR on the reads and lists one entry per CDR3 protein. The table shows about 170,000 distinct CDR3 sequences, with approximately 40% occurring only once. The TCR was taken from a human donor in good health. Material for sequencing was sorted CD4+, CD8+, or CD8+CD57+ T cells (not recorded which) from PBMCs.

CDR3 in amino acids: CASSVTSGGPYEQYF. CDR3 DNA: TGTGCCAGCAGTGTGACTAGCGGGGGACCCTACGAGCAGTACTTC. The chain joins TRBV2 to TRBJ2-7; 12 bases are a match to TRBD2. The CDR3 contains 15 residues. V gave up 4 bases and J gave up 2 bases; unmatched junction bases: 3. Germline V lookup: CDR1 SNHLY, CDR2 FYNNEI.